Shown below are 2 T cell receptor beta chains from a single sample sequenced in a study of cytomegalovirus exposure and HLA in healthy donors. PCR was performed using 60 Vbeta and 13 Jbeta primers. Assay: immunoSEQ multiplex PCR; the TCRdb copy retains only in-frame clones and omits some. The sample lists about 200,000 clones, roughly 80% occurring once. Sequencing was carried out using PBMCs. The receptors come from a woman between 40 and 55 years old in good health and CMV-seronegative.

This clone was observed a single time. V usage is TRBV11-1 and J usage is TRBJ2-7; a weak D match, TRBD1 (6 bases). Trimming cost V 5 bases and J 6 bases, with 17 bases left between them. In germline, CDR1 is SGHAT, CDR2 FQDESV (reference sequence). The CDR3 is 14 amino acids. Here the CDR3 reads CASSQEGQIGEQYF. The CDR3, as DNA: TGTGCCAGCAGCCAAGAAGGACAGATCGGCGAGCAGTACTTC.

With respect to this clone: The junction and the germline gene differ at one end; a read error may be behind it. The rearrangement uses TRBV12-5 and TRBJ1-1, with unresolved D. The CDR3 extends over 11 amino acids. The V gene's germline CDR1 is LGHNT and CDR2 FRNRAP. CDR3 sequence reads: CASGFGLVQSF. CDR3 nucleotide sequence: TGTGCTAGTGGTTTTGGGTTGGTACAGTCGTTT.